This T cell receptor (beta chain) was sequenced for a study of response to subunit inactivated influenza vaccine. V lost 7 bases, J lost 8 bases, and 11 bases lay in between. The CDR3 has 11 residues. TCRdb reanalysed the RT-PCR reads using MiXCR and keeps one entry per CDR3 protein. Of about 540,000 distinct CDR3 sequences in the sample, roughly 25% were seen once. The same sample was also used in a study of T cells expressing NK-cell markers. That source notes: The authors made TCR beta cDNA libraries by 5'RACE template switching. This switching added a universal primer site and UMIs. Repertoires of TCR beta were obtained from T cells sorted as CD3+CD56+NKG2C+, CD3+CD56+NKG2C- and CD3+CD56-NKG2C+.

The V gene is TRBV12-3 or TRBV12-4, the J gene TRBJ1-1; D unresolved. The sequence was obtained from a middle-aged man who received an inactivated influenza vaccine. The source material was CD4+ T cells sorted from PBMCs, sampled 12 days after vaccination. CDR3 sequence: CASNPGTEAFF. The CDR3 DNA is TGTGCCAGCAACCCCGGCACCGAAGCTTTCTTT.